These 18 T cell receptor beta chains came from one sample sequenced in a study of blood T cell repertoires in COVID-19. The repertoire was sequenced with immunoSEQ multiplex PCR; TCRdb's copy has only in-frame clones and lacks some. The sample contains about 300,000 clones, less than 85% of which appear only once. Source material: PBMCs or T cells enriched from blood (not recorded which). Source of these receptors: a woman under 40 who had been exposed to COVID-19.

In this sample, this clone turned up a few times. V is TRBV11-2 and J is TRBJ2-1, with 10 bases fitting TRBD2. Germline lookup yields CDR1 SGHAT and CDR2 FQNNGV. The CDR3 totals 13 residues. Trimming at V came to 0 bases and at J to 14 bases, leaving 4 bases not matched to a gene. The CDR3 reads CASSLDRAGGKFF. In nucleotides, the CDR3 is TGTGCCAGCAGCTTAGATCGAGCGGGAGGGAAGTTCTTC.

The chain recombines TRBV30 with TRBJ1-5, with TRBD1 matching 10 bases. V was pared by 0 bases and J by 6 bases, with 5 bases of the junction left unmatched. The CDR3 consists of 15 residues. The V gene's germline CDR1 is GTSNPN and CDR2 SVGIG (reference sequence). This chain's CDR3 is CAWSVRTGGRQPQHF. In DNA, the CDR3 is TGTGCCTGGAGTGTACGGACAGGGGGACGTCAGCCCCAGCATTTT.

This chain connects TRBV19 to TRBJ1-1; 8 nucleotides align to TRBD1. The CDR3 runs to 15 residues. Germline V gene sequence: CDR1 LNHDA, CDR2 SQIVND (reference sequence). J lost 4 bases, V lost 6 bases, and 10 bases had no gene match. CDR3 in amino acids: CASSRPGQGGTEAFF. Here the CDR3 DNA reads TGTGCCAGTAGCCGACCCGGACAGGGAGGCACTGAAGCTTTCTTT.

The J gene is TRBJ1-4, the V gene TRBV28, with 8 positions matching TRBD1. After removal of 5 bases from V and 6 bases from J, the junction contained 5 bases not matched to a gene. This CDR3 spans 14 amino acids. The V gene's germline CDR1 is MDHEN and CDR2 SYDVKM. CDR3 protein: CASSGQGVYEKLFF. The CDR3 coding sequence is TGTGCCAGCAGTGGACAGGGCGTGTATGAAAAACTGTTTTTT. Filled out from reference TRBV28 and TRBJ1-4, the complete variable domain reads DVKVTQSSRYLVKRTGEKVFLECVQDMDHENMFWYRQDPGLGLRLIYFSYDVKMKEKGDIPEGYSVSREKKERFSLILESASTNQTSMYLCASSGQGVYEKLFFGSGTQLSVL.

This sequence joins TRBV9 and TRBJ1-3; D is perhaps TRBD1 (6 bases). The CDR3 contains 17 residues. CDR1 and CDR2 from the germline V gene are SGDLS and YYNGEE. The V and J ends lost 7 bases and 4 bases respectively, with 24 bases between them. Here the CDR3 reads CASGLGYTGNSGNTIYF. CDR3 nucleotide sequence: TGTGCCAGCGGCCTAGGATATACAGGGAACTCAGGAAACACCATATATTTT.

The chain employs TRBV12-3 or TRBV12-4 and TRBJ1-5, with D tentatively TRBD1 (5 bases). This CDR3 has 12 residues. Trimming removed 6 bases at V and 7 bases at J, with 10 bases between. CDR3 bases: TGTGCCAGCAGCCTCGGGGGGCAGCCCCAGCATTTT. It translates to CASSLGGQPQHF.

The table lists this clone with a few counts. This chain joins TRBV3-1 (or the pseudogene TRBV3-2) and TRBJ2-7; no clear D gene. There are 11 residues in the CDR3. The V end lost 2 bases, the J end lost 3 bases, and 2 bases lay between the germline ends. Per the germline V gene, CDR1 is LGHDT and CDR2 is YNNKEL (reference sequence). The CDR3 is CASSQHYEQYF. In nucleotides, the CDR3 is TGTGCCAGCAGCCAACACTACGAGCAGTACTTC.

V usage is TRBV12-3 or TRBV12-4 and J usage is TRBJ1-2, with TRBD1 as a possible D gene (5 bases). V was trimmed by 5 bases and J by 8 bases, leaving 15 bases between them. CDR3 length: 13 residues. The DNA of the CDR3 is TGTGCCAGCAGTGTTAGGGGTGGTTGGGGCTACACCTTC. Translating gives CASSVRGGWGYTF.

This clone was picked up one time. The gene calls are TRBV7-9 and TRBJ2-2, with a weak D call TRBD2 (6 bases). The CDR3 totals 16 residues. Trimming left V 5 bases short and J 0 bases short, with 13 bases between. Germline assignment: CDR1 SEHNR and CDR2 FQNEAQ (reference sequence). CDR3 DNA sequence: TGTGCCAGCAGCAGGAGGGACGAACCGAACACCGGGGAGCTGTTTTTT. It translates to CASSRRDEPNTGELFF.

Comment on this clone: Other nucleotide sequences from this sample produce the same CDR3. The chain combines TRBV5-1 with TRBJ1-5, with a possible D match to TRBD1 (5 bases). V dropped 4 bases and J dropped 0 bases, with 11 bases sitting between them. CDR3 length: 15 amino acids. CDR1 SGHRS and CDR2 YFSETQ come from the germline V gene. The CDR3 spells CASSLDGHSNQPQHF. CDR3 DNA: TGCGCCAGCAGCCTGGACGGACATAGCAATCAGCCCCAGCATTTT.

J is TRBJ2-7 and V is TRBV29-1; possibly TRBD1 for D (5 bases). Trimming shortened V by 3 bases and J by 5 bases, and 14 bases separated the two germline ends. This CDR3 has 13 amino acids. CDR1 SQVTM and CDR2 ANQGSEA come from the germline V gene. DNA of the CDR3: TGCAGCGTTGAGGGCAGGGTTCGCGACGAGCAGTACTTC. Its protein is CSVEGRVRDEQYF.

This chain uses TRBV7-9 with TRBJ2-7; 7 nucleotides line up with TRBD1. CDR1 is SEHNR and CDR2 is FQNEAQ in the germline V gene (reference sequence). The CDR3 has 14 amino acids. V dropped 1 base and J dropped 5; count of bases not matched to a gene: 5. CDR3 amino acids: CASSLEQGFNEQYF. The CDR3 DNA reads as TGTGCCAGCAGCTTAGAACAGGGGTTCAACGAGCAGTACTTC. The whole variable domain, filled in from reference TRBV7-9 and TRBJ2-7, reads DTGVSQNPRHKITKRGQNVTFRCDPISEHNRLYWYRQTLGQGPEFLTYFQNEAQLEKSRLLSDRFSAERPKGSFSTLEIQRTEQGDSAMYLCASSLEQGFNEQYFGPGTRLTVT.

The V gene is TRBV3-1 (or the pseudogene TRBV3-2), the J gene TRBJ1-1; D perhaps matches TRBD1 (5 bases). The length of the CDR3 is 16 residues. Germline CDR1 is LGHDT and CDR2 is YNNKEL (reference sequence). Trimming removed 4 bases at V and 2 bases at J, with 17 bases between. CDR3 bases: TGTGCCAGCAGCCTTAGACCCTTTCAGGGTAACACTGAAGCTTTCTTT. It translates to CASSLRPFQGNTEAFF.

The chain carries TRBV4-1 and TRBJ2-1; 10 bases align to TRBD1. V was pared by 2 bases and J by 2 bases, with 6 bases of the junction left unmatched. The V gene's germline CDR1 is MGHRA and CDR2 YSYEKL. The CDR3 is 17 residues long. Written as DNA, the CDR3 is TGCGCCAGCAGCCAACTACCGGGACAGGGGACCTACAATGAGCAGTTCTTC. It encodes CASSQLPGQGTYNEQFF.

This clone occurred once. The V call is TRBV28, the J call TRBJ2-7; D gene ambiguous. Trimming removed 5 bases from V and 3 bases from J, with 17 bases in between. The CDR3 is made up of 15 amino acids. Germline CDR1 reads MDHEN; CDR2 reads SYDVKM. In DNA, the CDR3 is TGTGCCAGCAGTGTGCGGCCCCGATCAGTCTACGAGCAGTACTTC. This sequence encodes CASSVRPRSVYEQYF.

The chain carries TRBV5-6 and TRBJ1-5; D perhaps matches TRBD1 (6 bases). The CDR3 is made up of 15 amino acids. With 4 bases removed from V and 3 bases from J, the gap between germline ends came to 14 bases. Germline values: CDR1 SGHDT, CDR2 YYEEEE. CDR3 bases: TGTGCCAGCAGCGCTACACAGGGTTTCAATCAGCCCCAGCATTTT. Its protein is CASSATQGFNQPQHF.

The CDR3 region is CASSYSTGGREQYF. The CDR3 DNA sequence: TGTGCCAGCAGTTACTCGACGGGGGGGCGCGAGCAGTACTTC. This chain links TRBV6-5 with TRBJ2-7, with 8 positions matching TRBD2. CDR1 MNHEY and CDR2 SVGAGI come from the germline V gene. Unmatched junction bases numbered 4, after V lost 0 bases and J lost 6 bases. The CDR3 runs 14 residues.

The V gene is TRBV18, the J gene TRBJ2-5; the D is unclear. This CDR3 is built from 14 residues. The germline V gene encodes CDR1 KGHSH and CDR2 LQKENI. V lost 0 bases to trimming and J lost 4 bases, with 9 bases between them. In nucleotides, the CDR3 is TGTGCCAGCTCACCACCGTCTATACCAGAGACCCAGTACTTC. This gives the protein CASSPPSIPETQYF.